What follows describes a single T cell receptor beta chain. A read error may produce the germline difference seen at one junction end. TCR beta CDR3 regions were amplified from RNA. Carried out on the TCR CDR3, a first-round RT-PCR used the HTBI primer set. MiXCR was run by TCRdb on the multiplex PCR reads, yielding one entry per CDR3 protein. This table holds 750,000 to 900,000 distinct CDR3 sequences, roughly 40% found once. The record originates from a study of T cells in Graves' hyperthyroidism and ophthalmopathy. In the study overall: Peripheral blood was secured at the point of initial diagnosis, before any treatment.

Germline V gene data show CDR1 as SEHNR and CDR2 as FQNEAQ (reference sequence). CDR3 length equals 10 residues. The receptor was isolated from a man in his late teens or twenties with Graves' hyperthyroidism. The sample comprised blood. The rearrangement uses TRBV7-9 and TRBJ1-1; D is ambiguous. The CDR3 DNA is TGTGCCAGCGGTTCCACTGGAGCTTTCTTT. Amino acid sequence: CASGSTGAFF.